This passage covers 29 T cell receptor beta chains from one sample sequenced in a study of Graves' ophthalmopathy and Graves' hyperthyroidism. TCR beta CDR3 regions were amplified from RNA transcripts. A first-round RT-PCR used HTBI primers, followed by a second-round multiplex PCR. TCRdb used MiXCR to reprocess the multiplex PCR reads, holding one entry per CDR3 protein. The sample has about 150,000 distinct CDR3 sequences, over 35% seen once; the top ten hold approximately 5.5%. Sequencing was performed on peripheral blood. These receptors were obtained from a woman aged 40 to 50 with Graves' ophthalmopathy.

This clonotype appeared many times. This CDR3 is CASSPAGTSLLGELFF. The CDR3, as DNA: TGTGCCAGCAGTCCGGCCGGGACTAGTCTTCTCGGGGAGCTGTTTTTT. This chain connects TRBV6-4 to TRBJ2-2, with 8 nucleotides matching TRBD2. V shed 5 bases, J shed 7 bases, and the junction held 12 bases outside the gene matches. Per the germline V gene, CDR1 is MRHNA and CDR2 is SNTAGT. The CDR3 consists of 16 residues.

Ten or more counts support this clonotype. One base away lies a much larger clone, so this may be a sequencing read error. CDR3 amino acids: CSEKSGRAEAQYF. The CDR3 bases are TGCAGCGAAAAAAGCGGGAGGGCGGAGGCCCAGTACTTC. This chain uses TRBV29-1 with TRBJ2-5, with 10 bases matching TRBD2. The CDR3 spans 13 residues. Germline V lookup: CDR1 SQVTM, CDR2 ANQGSEA. The V and J ends lost 7 bases and 9 bases, in that order; junction bases with no gene match: 11.

The table lists this clonotype with many counts. This chain uses TRBV7-2 with TRBJ2-7; the D call may be TRBD1 or TRBD2 (5 bases each). The V end lost 2 bases, the J end lost 3 bases, and 17 bases lay between the germline ends. This CDR3 has 16 amino acids. In germline, CDR1 is SGHTA, CDR2 FQGNSA. CDR3 amino acids: CASSLSTTGRHYEQYF. The DNA for the CDR3 is TGTGCCAGCAGCTTATCCACTACGGGACGCCACTACGAGCAGTACTTC. Complete variable domain (other parts from reference TRBV7-2 and TRBJ2-7): GAGVSQSPSNKVTEKGKDVELRCDPISGHTALYWYRQSLGQGLEFLIYFQGNSAPDKSGLPSDRFSAERTGGSVSTLTIQRTQQEDSAVYLCASSLSTTGRHYEQYFGPGTRLTVT.

This clonotype appeared many times. The chain links TRBV6-5 to TRBJ2-7; D call uncertain. Per the germline V gene, CDR1 is MNHEY and CDR2 is SVGAGI. The CDR3 is 11 amino acids. V lost 4 bases to trimming and J lost 8 bases, with 9 bases between them. CDR3 in DNA: TGTGCCAGCAGTTCGTCATGGAAGCAGTACTTC. Translation: CASSSSWKQYF.

The table lists this clonotype with a few counts. The chain combines TRBV7-2 with TRBJ2-5; the match to TRBD1 covers 7 bases. V dropped 5 bases and J dropped 4; count of bases not matched to a gene: 7. This CDR3 has 14 amino acids. In germline, CDR1 is SGHTA, CDR2 FQGNSA. The CDR3 DNA sequence: TGTGCCAGCAGCGGAACCGGGACAGTAGAGACCCAGTACTTC. It encodes CASSGTGTVETQYF.

In its sample, this clonotype was seen many times. The gene calls are TRBV18 and TRBJ2-5, with 11 bases aligning to TRBD2. This CDR3 contains 15 residues. Trimming at V came to 3 bases and at J to 4 bases, leaving 4 bases not matched to a gene. CDR1 is KGHSH and CDR2 is LQKENI in the germline V gene. The CDR3 sequence is CASSPGLAGPETQYF. For the CDR3, the DNA is TGTGCCAGCTCACCTGGACTAGCGGGCCCAGAGACCCAGTACTTC.

This clonotype was counted many times. J is TRBJ2-7 and V is TRBV30, with 8 nucleotides matching TRBD1. The CDR3 is 13 residues long. Germline trimming cut 5 bases from V and 6 bases from J; bases unmatched to any gene: 9. Germline-derived CDR1 and CDR2 are GTSNPN and SVGIG (reference sequence). The CDR3 coding sequence is TGTGCCTGGGGGCTGGACAGGGAACGCGAGCAGTACTTC. Translating it yields CAWGLDREREQYF.

This clonotype was recorded at least ten times. The chain uses TRBV5-5 and TRBJ1-2; D uncertain. Germline CDR1 reads SGHKS; CDR2 reads YYEKEE (reference sequence). The CDR3 contains 13 residues. Trimming pared 0 bases from V and 5 bases from J, leaving 8 bases between. The CDR3 DNA sequence: TGTGCCAGCAGCTTGGAGTCCAGATATGGCTACACCTTC. Its translation is CASSLESRYGYTF.

The chain is built from TRBV19 and TRBJ1-5; D gene unclear. There are 15 residues in the CDR3. V gave up 3 bases and J gave up 2 bases, with 11 bases separating them. Germline lookup yields CDR1 LNHDA and CDR2 SQIVND (reference sequence). The CDR3 sequence: CASSIGPGGNQPQHF. In DNA, the CDR3 is TGTGCCAGTAGTATCGGGCCGGGAGGCAATCAGCCCCAGCATTTT.

This clonotype was seen ten or more times. This sequence joins TRBV10-3 and TRBJ2-5; the match to TRBD2 covers 14 bases. The germline V gene encodes CDR1 ENHRY and CDR2 SYGVKD. The length of the CDR3 is 18 residues. Trimming at V came to 2 bases and at J to 5 bases, leaving 10 bases not matched to a gene. In DNA, the CDR3 is TGTGCCATCAGTGAGGCCTTAGGACTAGCGGGAGGCCAGGAGACCCAGTACTTC. Its protein is CAISEALGLAGGQETQYF.

Ten or more counts support this clonotype. The rearrangement joins TRBV5-1 to TRBJ2-7, with 12 bases lining up with TRBD1. V lost 4 bases, J lost 6 bases, and 5 bases stayed unmatched. This CDR3 has 14 amino acids. Germline V gives CDR1 SGHRS, CDR2 YFSETQ. CDR3 DNA: TGCGCCAGCAGCCAAGGGACAGGGGGCCTCGAGCAGTACTTC. Translation: CASSQGTGGLEQYF.

The rearrangement joins TRBV10-3 to TRBJ2-5; 7 bases are shared with TRBD1. Germline V lookup: CDR1 ENHRY, CDR2 SYGVKD. With 0 bases clipped from V and 1 base from J, the junction kept 5 bases outside the gene matches. The CDR3 has 16 residues. CDR3 sequence (DNA): TGTGCCATCAGTGAGTCGACGGACAGGCTCCAAGAGACCCAGTACTTC. This codes for CAISESTDRLQETQYF.

The rearrangement links TRBV12-3 or TRBV12-4 to TRBJ1-6, with unresolved D. The CDR3 is 16 residues long. The V end was cut by 5 bases, the J end by 10 bases, with 21 bases between. For the CDR3, the DNA is TGTGCCAGCAGTACTAGGATAGGACCGACGGAATCACCCCTCCACTTT. Residues: CASSTRIGPTESPLHF.

This chain connects TRBV10-3 to TRBJ2-7; D is unclear. Germline-derived CDR1 and CDR2 are ENHRY and SYGVKD. Trimming removed 2 bases from V and 1 base from J, with 6 bases in between. CDR3 length: 13 residues. Here the CDR3 reads CAISEPASYEQYF. The CDR3 DNA reads as TGTGCCATCAGTGAGCCAGCGTCCTACGAGCAGTACTTC.

This clonotype has a count of ten or more. The chain combines TRBV10-3 with TRBJ2-5; the D is unclear. CDR3 length equals 13 residues. Germline CDR1 and CDR2: ENHRY and SYGVKD. V gave up 4 bases and J gave up 5 bases, with 11 bases separating them. CDR3 nucleotide sequence: TGTGCCATCAGTGGGGCAAAGGGCGAGACCCAGTACTTC. This translates into CAISGAKGETQYF.

This clonotype was seen a handful of times. The chain employs TRBV6-2 or TRBV6-3 and TRBJ1-1; D is ambiguous. This CDR3 has 15 residues. The ends were cut back, 5 bases at V and 1 base at J, with 14 bases in the middle. The germline V gene has CDR1 MNHEY and CDR2 SVGEGT. CDR3 sequence (DNA): TGTGCCAGCAGTCGCGGCTCGTGGGGGAACACTGAAGCTTTCTTT. This sequence encodes CASSRGSWGNTEAFF.

This clonotype has ten or more counts. This rearrangement joins TRBV6-1 to TRBJ1-5, with D unclear. V lost 6 bases and J lost 4, with 4 bases in between. This CDR3 is 11 amino acids long. Germline CDR1 and CDR2: MNHNS and SASEGT. The chain's CDR3 is CASRVNQPQHF. CDR3 in DNA: TGTGCCAGCAGGGTTAATCAGCCCCAGCATTTT.

This clonotype was seen ten or more times. J is TRBJ1-3 and V is TRBV12-3 or TRBV12-4; D is undetermined. There are 13 residues in the CDR3. Trimming left V 10 bases short and J 4 bases short, with 14 bases between. CDR3 amino acids: CATDRGNGNTIYF. In DNA, the CDR3 is TGTGCCACTGATCGAGGTAACGGAAACACCATATATTTT.

In this sample, this clonotype turned up many times. V is TRBV7-2 and J is TRBJ2-7; D ambiguous. This CDR3 spans 11 amino acids. Germline V gives CDR1 SGHTA, CDR2 FQGNSA. Trimming took off 3 bases at V and 6 bases at J, with 6 bases between the two ends. DNA for the CDR3: TGTGCCAGCAGCTTGTATGCCGAGCAGTACTTC. This sequence encodes CASSLYAEQYF. The full variable domain, rest sourced from reference TRBV7-2 and TRBJ2-7, is GAGVSQSPSNKVTEKGKDVELRCDPISGHTALYWYRQSLGQGLEFLIYFQGNSAPDKSGLPSDRFSAERTGGSVSTLTIQRTQQEDSAVYLCASSLYAEQYFGPGTRLTVT.

This sequence joins TRBV6-2 or TRBV6-3 and TRBJ1-2; D is unresolved. Germline CDR1 reads MNHEY; CDR2 reads SVGEGT. Trimming pared 2 bases from V and 3 bases from J, leaving 7 bases between. The length of the CDR3 is 13 residues. CDR3 region: CASSYEMHYGYTF. CDR3 nucleotide sequence: TGTGCCAGCAGTTACGAGATGCACTATGGCTACACCTTC.

The chain uses TRBV6-1 and TRBJ2-5; the D is unclear. Germline V gene sequence: CDR1 MNHNS, CDR2 SASEGT. Trimming cost V 2 bases and J 3 bases, with 7 bases left between them. The CDR3 totals 13 residues. The DNA for the CDR3 is TGTGCCAGCAGTGAAAATACAGAAGAGACCCAGTACTTC. Protein product: CASSENTEETQYF.

This clonotype was seen ten or more times. The gene calls are TRBV3-1 and TRBJ1-1, with unresolved D. V was cut by 1 base and J by 4 bases, with 16 bases left in between. CDR1 and CDR2 from the germline V gene are LGHDT and YNNKEL (reference sequence). This CDR3 is built from 16 residues. CDR3 region: CASSQGSSGSTTEAFF. The CDR3 DNA sequence: TGTGCCAGCAGCCAAGGGTCGTCGGGTTCGACCACTGAAGCTTTCTTT.

This chain uses TRBV20-1 with TRBJ2-2, with 10 bases that match TRBD2. Germline CDR1 is DFQATT and CDR2 is SNEGSKA (reference sequence). The CDR3 runs to 16 residues. J gave up 0 bases and V 0 bases, and 1 base lay outside the gene matches. CDR3 region: CSARDSGRTNTGELFF. In DNA form, the CDR3 reads TGCAGTGCTAGAGATAGCGGGAGGACGAACACCGGGGAGCTGTTTTTT.

The chain recombines TRBV7-2 with TRBJ2-7; D may be TRBD2 (5 bases). The CDR3 sequence is 14 residues long. Trimming cost V 1 base and J 4 bases, with 11 bases left between them. Germline values: CDR1 SGHTA, CDR2 FQGNSA. The CDR3 reads CASSLDGIRYEQYF. The DNA for the CDR3 is TGTGCCAGCAGCTTAGACGGGATTAGATACGAGCAGTACTTC.

In its sample, this clonotype was seen many times. The CDR3 here is CASSLGTFLDGYTF. Written as DNA, the CDR3 is TGTGCCAGCAGCCTCGGGACATTCCTGGATGGCTACACCTTC. The chain is built from TRBV28 and TRBJ1-2; D is perhaps TRBD1 (6 bases). Germline V gene lookup returns CDR1 MDHEN and CDR2 SYDVKM. Trimming pared 6 bases from V and 6 bases from J, leaving 17 bases between. CDR3 size: 14 residues.

This clonotype was seen ten or more times. This chain links TRBV12-3 or TRBV12-4 with TRBJ2-3, with TRBD1 matching 7 bases. This CDR3 has 14 residues. V was clipped by 5 bases and J by 3 bases; unmatched bases: 5. This chain's CDR3 is CASSPTGLTDTQYF. CDR3 bases: TGTGCCAGCAGTCCGACAGGGCTAACAGATACGCAGTATTTT.

Ten or more counts support this clonotype. V is TRBV5-1 and J is TRBJ1-1; D not resolved. The V gene lost 0 bases and the J gene lost 0 bases, with 9 bases spanning the gap. Germline V lookup: CDR1 SGHRS, CDR2 YFSETQ. This CDR3 is built from 15 residues. The CDR3 protein is CASSLVGLLNTEAFF. The CDR3 nucleotides are TGCGCCAGCAGCTTGGTGGGCCTTCTGAACACTGAAGCTTTCTTT.

The rearrangement links TRBV19 to TRBJ1-1; D is undetermined. The CDR3 contains 14 residues. The germline gives CDR1 LNHDA, CDR2 SQIVND (reference sequence). Trimming took off 2 bases at V and 5 bases at J, with 12 bases between the two ends. In nucleotides, the CDR3 is TGTGCCAGTAGTATACGGAAAGGTATGACTGAAGCTTTCTTT. The encoded protein is CASSIRKGMTEAFF. Combining the CDR3 with reference TRBV19 and TRBJ1-1 gives the whole variable domain DGGITQSPKYLFRKEGQNVTLSCEQNLNHDAMYWYRQDPGQGLRLIYYSQIVNDFQKGDIAEGYSVSREKKESFPLTVTSAQKNPTAFYLCASSIRKGMTEAFFGQGTRLTVV.

The chain's CDR3 is CASSSTLGRTDKNIQYF. In DNA form, the CDR3 reads TGTGCCAGCAGTTCGACCCTCGGGAGAACGGACAAAAACATTCAGTACTTC. The V call is TRBV6-5, the J call TRBJ2-4; a weak D match, TRBD2 (6 bases). The CDR3 is made up of 17 amino acids. Trimming removed 4 bases at V and 3 bases at J, with 19 bases between. CDR1 is MNHEY and CDR2 is SVGAGI in the germline V gene.